This TCR beta chain is from a study of beta chain features in type 1 diabetes. In the study overall: All of the samples together had some 99 million sorted cells examined. The study, taken as a whole, reports: Type 1 diabetes patients had moderately but significantly shorter TCRB CDR3s in all four CD4+ subsets.

Trimming pared 2 bases from V and 7 bases from J, leaving 14 bases between. Per germline, CDR1 GTSNPN and CDR2 SVGIG (reference sequence). The CDR3 runs 13 residues. The study reverse transcribed the entire isolated RNA, so it sequenced expressed TCRB transcripts. TCRdb's table, derived via immunoSEQ multiplex PCR, lists solely in-frame clones and lacks some. This sample has about 300,000 clones, with about 13% found just once. Each of the CD4+ naive, central memory, regulatory and stem cell-like memory populations was sorted via CD45RO/CCR7/CD25/CD127/CD95/CD27. Concerning this clone: No antigen is known for it.

This sequence joins TRBV30 and TRBJ2-5, with no clear D. This clonotype was obtained from a woman under 30 with type 1 diabetes. Sample: naive CD4+ T cells from blood. The CDR3 spells CAWSSRSPATQYF. As DNA, the CDR3 is TGTGCCTGGAGTTCTCGGTCCCCTGCGACCCAGTACTTC.